Each of the 21 T cell receptor beta chains below was sequenced from the same sample in a study of blood T cells in healthy people across ages. Using a J-beta primer mix together with a sample-barcoded 5' primer, a second PCR was run for roughly 7 to 11 cycles. Each CDR3 protein is one row after TCRdb ran MiXCR on the 5' RACE reads. The table lists just under 900,000 distinct CDR3 sequences, about 30% of them singletons. Material for sequencing was blood. Every receptor here comes from a woman of 80 years or more in good health.

Points on this clonotype: A much larger clone lies a single base off, so this may be a read error. The chain links TRBV27 to TRBJ2-5, with D tentatively TRBD2 (5 bases). The DNA end lines up better with TRBJ2-7; the J call may be wrong. The CDR3 runs to 14 residues. Per germline, CDR1 MNHEY and CDR2 SMNVEV (reference sequence). This CDR3 is CASSTGGVYYEQYF. The CDR3 nucleotides are TGTGCCAGTTCCACTGGAGGCGTCTACTACGAGCAGTACTTC.

This clonotype has only a few counts. The V gene is TRBV6-2 or TRBV6-3, the J gene TRBJ2-5; 8 nucleotides line up with TRBD2. The CDR3 covers 17 residues. Germline CDR1 reads MNHEY; CDR2 reads SVGEGT. The V segment lost 6 bases and the J segment 3 bases; nucleotides outside the gene matches: 15. CDR3 amino acids: CASRFKSRTSPEETQYF. The CDR3 coding sequence is TGTGCCAGCAGATTTAAATCTCGGACTAGCCCCGAAGAGACCCAGTACTTC.

CDR3 coding DNA: TGTGCCAGCAGCCCGGGGGCAGCCAGGGGAACTGAAGCTTTCTTT. Translation gives CASSPGAARGTEAFF. V usage is TRBV7-9 and J usage is TRBJ1-1, with a weak D call TRBD1 (6 bases). Germline V gene sequence: CDR1 SEHNR, CDR2 FQNEAQ (reference sequence). The CDR3 is 15 amino acids. V lost 5 bases, J lost 5 bases, and 18 bases lay in between.

This clonotype was observed at least ten times. This chain links TRBV11-2 with TRBJ2-7; maybe TRBD2 (5 bases). V was trimmed by 0 bases and J by 4 bases, leaving 13 bases between them. The CDR3 totals 15 residues. The V gene's germline CDR1 is SGHAT and CDR2 FQNNGV. The chain's CDR3 is CASSLDAGLGYEQYF. CDR3 DNA: TGTGCCAGCAGCTTAGATGCGGGCTTGGGGTACGAGCAGTACTTC.

This clonotype was seen more than once but under ten times. A much larger clonotype is one base distant, so this may be a read error. The chain combines TRBV20-1 with TRBJ2-3; no definite D call. Per the germline V gene, CDR1 is DFQATT and CDR2 is SNEGSKA (reference sequence). The CDR3 extends over 14 amino acids. Trimming pared 2 bases from V and 2 bases from J, leaving 11 bases between. The CDR3 region is CSARRTTNTDTQYF. CDR3 bases: TGCAGTGCTAGAAGGACCACTAACACAGATACGCAGTATTTT.

This clonotype has just a few counts. This chain connects TRBV27 to TRBJ2-1; no clear D. V dropped 3 bases and J dropped 4 bases, with 7 bases sitting between them. The germline gives CDR1 MNHEY, CDR2 SMNVEV (reference sequence). The CDR3 spans 13 residues. The CDR3 bases are TGTGCCAGCAGTTTTGAAGGGTACAATGAGCAGTTCTTC. This gives the protein CASSFEGYNEQFF.

For this clonotype: A much larger clone is a single base away; this may be a read error. The chain has TRBV30 and TRBJ2-4; the D is unclear. The J call is doubtful: the DNA matches TRBJ2-7 better. CDR1 is GTSNPN and CDR2 is SVGIG in the germline V gene (reference sequence). CDR3 length: 12 amino acids. The CDR3 DNA reads TGTGTCTGGAGTGTAGTGGGGTACGAGCAGTACTTC. Encoded protein: CVWSVVGYEQYF.

This clonotype was found a few times. Being one base from a much bigger clone, this may be a read error. The chain employs TRBV5-1 and TRBJ2-5; D may be TRBD2 (7 bases). The CDR3 is made up of 15 amino acids. Germline V gene lookup returns CDR1 SGHRS and CDR2 YFSETQ. CDR3 region: CAGSLGGGPQETQYF. The CDR3 coding sequence is TGCGCCGGCAGCTTGGGCGGGGGCCCTCAAGAGACCCAGTACTTC. Using reference TRBV5-1 and TRBJ2-5 for the parts outside the CDR3, the full variable domain is KAGVTQTPRYLIKTRGQQVTLSCSPISGHRSVSWYQQTPGQGLQFLFEYFSETQRNKGNFPGRFSGRQFSNSRSEMNVSTLELGDSALYLCAGSLGGGPQETQYFGPGTRLLVL.

This clonotype was seen repeatedly, ten times or more. CDR3 residues: CASSRVAGGYNEQFF. The CDR3 bases are TGCGCCAGCAGCCGTGTTGCGGGGGGGTACAATGAGCAGTTCTTC. The J gene is TRBJ2-1, the V gene TRBV4-3, with 9 positions matching TRBD2. The CDR3 covers 15 residues. Looked up from germline, CDR1 is LGHNA and CDR2 is YSLEER. After removal of 4 bases from V and 4 bases from J, the junction contained 5 bases not matched to a gene.

The chain carries TRBV18 and TRBJ1-1; no firm D call. The germline V gene has CDR1 KGHSH and CDR2 LQKENI. V was clipped by 4 bases and J by 3 bases, with 15 bases between them. CDR3 size: 15 residues. The CDR3 protein is CASSLSGAGYTEAFF. DNA for the CDR3: TGTGCCAGCTCACTCTCGGGAGCTGGGTACACTGAAGCTTTCTTT.

This clonotype has only a few counts. The chain links TRBV5-5 to TRBJ1-5; possibly TRBD1 for D (5 bases). Germline CDR1 SGHKS, CDR2 YYEKEE (reference sequence). There are 16 residues in the CDR3. Trimming shortened V by 2 bases and J by 1 base, and 13 bases separated the two germline ends. The CDR3 DNA reads as TGTGCCAGCAGCTTCACACAGGCAGGCAGCAATCAGCCCCAGCATTTT. Translation gives CASSFTQAGSNQPQHF.

At least ten counts were recorded for this clonotype. The chain carries TRBV7-2 and TRBJ2-7; TRBD1 is a possible D gene (6 bases). The CDR3 is 14 residues long. Between the trimmed V and J ends, which lost 4 bases and 3 bases, there was a span of 13 bases. Germline CDR1 is SGHTA and CDR2 is FQGNSA. DNA for the CDR3: TGTGCCAGCAGCTCCGGACAGAGGGACTACGAGCAGTACTTC. Translating gives CASSSGQRDYEQYF. Drawing the rest from reference TRBV7-2 and TRBJ2-7, the complete variable domain is GAGVSQSPSNKVTEKGKDVELRCDPISGHTALYWYRQSLGQGLEFLIYFQGNSAPDKSGLPSDRFSAERTGGSVSTLTIQRTQQEDSAVYLCASSSGQRDYEQYFGPGTRLTVT.

This clonotype showed up many times. The chain employs TRBV18 and TRBJ1-2; D uncertain. This CDR3 comprises 15 residues. V was cut by 2 bases and J by 4 bases, with 14 bases left in between. Germline CDR1 reads KGHSH; CDR2 reads LQKENI. CDR3 DNA: TGTGCCAGCTCACCAGGTCGGACCGAATTCTATGGCTACACCTTC. Protein: CASSPGRTEFYGYTF.

The chain carries TRBV7-2 and TRBJ2-1; D is possibly TRBD1 or TRBD2 (6 bases each). The CDR3 has 14 residues. V lost 3 bases and J lost 9, with 15 bases in between. The germline CDR1 and CDR2 sequences are SGHTA and FQGNSA. The CDR3 DNA is TGTGCCAGCAGCTTTAGGAGACAGGAGGGTGAGCAGTTCTTC. Its protein product is CASSFRRQEGEQFF.

Concerning this clonotype: At one of its ends the junction is not consistent with the germline gene, which may arise from a read error. The genes are TRBV29-1 and TRBJ2-3; 9 bases are shared with TRBD1. CDR3 length: 10 residues. Germline CDR1 and CDR2: SQVTM and ANQGSEA. The CDR3 here is CSVRDRVERF. The CDR3, as DNA: TGCAGCGTTCGGGACAGGGTGGAGCGTTTT.

The J gene is TRBJ2-2, the V gene TRBV20-1, with 7 bases matching TRBD1. The CDR3 has 17 amino acids. CDR1 is DFQATT and CDR2 is SNEGSKA in the germline V gene (reference sequence). Unmatched junction bases numbered 17, after V lost 4 bases and J lost 6 bases. CDR3 in amino acids: CSANSLRNRDRSGELFF. The DNA for the CDR3 is TGCAGTGCTAACTCACTTAGGAACCGGGACAGATCCGGGGAGCTGTTTTTT.

About this clonotype itself: It may be a read error: a sequence one base away is much more abundant. This chain links TRBV3-1 with TRBJ2-1, with D possibly TRBD1 on 5 matching bases. Matching the DNA end better, TRBJ2-7 makes the J call doubtful. The length of the CDR3 is 13 residues. Germline V gene data show CDR1 as LGHDT and CDR2 as YNNKEL (reference sequence). In DNA form, the CDR3 reads TGTGCCAGCAGCCAAGCAGGGAACAATGAGCAGTACTTC. It specifies CASSQAGNNEQYF.

DNA of the CDR3: TGTGCCAGCGGGATCGTATACACCGGGGAGCTGTTTTTT. Translation: CASGIVYTGELFF. The V and J genes are TRBV27 and TRBJ2-2, with D unclear. The CDR3 consists of 13 residues. Deletions cut 8 bases from V and 3 bases from J, with 10 bases between. The germline V gene encodes CDR1 MNHEY and CDR2 SMNVEV (reference sequence).

In this sample, this clonotype turned up a few times. This rearrangement joins TRBV6-6 to TRBJ1-5, with TRBD1 matching 7 bases. J gave up 5 bases and V 1 base, and 2 bases lay outside the gene matches. CDR1 is MNHNY and CDR2 is SVGAGI in the germline V gene (reference sequence). The CDR3 has 14 amino acids. As DNA, the CDR3 is TGTGCCAGCAGTTACTTTGGACAGGATCAGCCCCAGCATTTT. This encodes CASSYFGQDQPQHF.

This clonotype was seen more than once but under ten times. A much bigger clone sits one base away, suggesting this may be a read error. CDR3 loop: CRARGVVGYTF. DNA of the CDR3: TGCAGGGCTAGGGGGGTCGTGGGCTACACCTTC. The V gene is TRBV20-1, the J gene TRBJ1-2, with D perhaps matching TRBD1 (6 bases). CDR1 is DFQATT and CDR2 is SNEGSKA in the germline V gene (reference sequence). The CDR3 consists of 11 residues.

Of note for this clonotype: A much larger clone sits a single nucleotide away, making a read error possible. The chain recombines TRBV5-6 with TRBJ2-6, with D hard to call. The CDR3 is 16 residues long. The V end lost 0 bases, the J end lost 1 base, and 8 bases lay between the germline ends. Germline values: CDR1 SGHDT, CDR2 YYEEEE. CDR3 DNA: TGTGCCAGCAGCTTGGTTCAGGATTCTGGGGCCAACGTCCTGACTTTC. Its protein is CASSLVQDSGANVLTF.